This T cell receptor (beta chain) emerged from a study of blood T cell repertoires in COVID-19. Looking at the study overall: Researchers got acute and convalescent COVID-19 samples from the United States, Italy and Spain. In each case, the material was cDNA or gDNA derived from T cells, B-cell-depleted T cells, or PBMCs.

V was clipped by 2 bases and J by 1 base, with 8 bases between them. Germline V gene sequence: CDR1 MNHNS, CDR2 SASEGT. This CDR3 is built from 14 residues. As originally analysed: Estimation of nucleated cell counts relied on the amplification of reference gene primers. Generated by immunoSEQ multiplex PCR, the TCRdb table keeps only in-frame clones and is missing some. The V and J calls and clone size were taken over from that table, and D and trimming were inferred from the DNA. The data show a few hundred thousand clones, with around 89% seen just once and 3.5% to 4.5% held by the top ten. The origin of this receptor is a woman aged 25 to 39 who had recovered from COVID-19. The V call is TRBV6-1, the J call TRBJ1-1; D is unclear. Sequenced: PBMCs or T cells enriched from blood (not recorded which). CDR3 amino acids: CASSEPGKNTEAFF. Here the CDR3 DNA reads TGTGCCAGCAGTGAACCGGGAAAGAACACTGAAGCTTTCTTT.